These 24 T cell receptor beta chains share one sample of origin, sequenced in a study of cytomegalovirus exposure and HLA in healthy donors. PCR used 60 Vbeta primers and 13 Jbeta primers. Method: immunoSEQ multiplex PCR; TCRdb's copy keeps in-frame clones and lacks some. The data contain 200,000 to 250,000 clones, 65% to 85% of them seen just once; the ten biggest clones take up approximately 2.9%. The sequenced sample was PBMCs. These receptors came from a man aged 25-45 years in good health and CMV-seronegative.

The rearrangement links TRBV5-4 to TRBJ2-5; 7 bases are shared with TRBD1. The closer fit of TRBJ2-7 to the DNA end suggests the J call may be wrong. The CDR3 is 13 residues long. Per the germline V gene, CDR1 is SGHNT and CDR2 is YYREEE (reference sequence). The CDR3 DNA reads as TGTGCCAGCAGCTGGGGACAGAACTACGAGCAGTACTTC. Protein: CASSWGQNYEQYF.

CDR3 amino acids: CASSPRPGVNSPLHF. The CDR3, as DNA: TGTGCCAGCAGCCCCCGCCCAGGGGTTAATTCACCCCTCCACTTT. V is TRBV5-6 and J is TRBJ1-6; a possible D gene is TRBD1 (6 bases). CDR3 length: 15 residues. Germline assignment: CDR1 SGHDT and CDR2 YYEEEE. Trimming removed 4 bases at V and 6 bases at J, with 14 bases between.

The chain has TRBV6-5 and TRBJ2-7; 10 positions agree with TRBD1. Unmatched junction bases numbered 7, after V lost 4 bases and J lost 4 bases. CDR3 size: 15 residues. The V gene's germline CDR1 is MNHEY and CDR2 SVGAGI. The CDR3 protein is CASSLTGGGSYEQYF. CDR3 bases: TGTGCCAGCAGTTTGACAGGGGGCGGCTCATACGAGCAGTACTTC.

The rearrangement joins TRBV4-2 to TRBJ2-5, with D perhaps matching TRBD2 (5 bases). The V end lost 0 bases, the J end lost 2 bases, and 10 bases lay between the germline ends. Germline V CDR1 and CDR2: LGHNA, YNFKEQ. The CDR3 has 15 amino acids. For the CDR3, the DNA is TGTGCCAGCAGCCAAGAATGGAGCGGTCAAGAGACCCAGTACTTC. It is translated as CASSQEWSGQETQYF.

The chain has TRBV29-1 and TRBJ2-5, with TRBD1 identical over 7 bases. Germline V gene lookup returns CDR1 SQVTM and CDR2 ANQGSEA. The CDR3 is 12 amino acids. Trimming cost V 4 bases and J 5 bases; bases outside gene matches: 4. CDR3 DNA: TGCAGCGTTGCAGGGGGTCGGGAGACCCAGTACTTC. Translating gives CSVAGGRETQYF.

The chain joins TRBV28 to TRBJ1-6; 7 bases align to TRBD1. Per germline, CDR1 MDHEN and CDR2 SYDVKM. The CDR3 covers 15 residues. Trimming took 1 base from V and 10 from J; bases not matched to a gene: 7. The CDR3: CASSLSQGVGSPLHF. The CDR3 bases are TGTGCCAGCAGTTTATCCCAGGGGGTAGGGTCACCCCTCCACTTT.

The chain uses TRBV28 and TRBJ2-7; D is possibly TRBD1 (5 bases). Germline V gene sequence: CDR1 MDHEN, CDR2 SYDVKM. The V gene lost 10 bases and the J gene lost 1 base, with 17 bases spanning the gap. The CDR3 is 14 residues long. The CDR3 DNA reads TGTGCCACCGGTGAAGGGGTCCAGTCCTACGAGCAGTACTTC. Protein product: CATGEGVQSYEQYF.

The genes are TRBV28 and TRBJ1-2, with D tentatively TRBD1 (5 bases). This CDR3 comprises 16 residues. Germline CDR1 MDHEN, CDR2 SYDVKM. The V end lost 2 bases, the J end lost 8 bases, and 21 bases lay between the germline ends. For the CDR3, the DNA is TGTGCCAGCAGTTTAGCAGCCATGGGGCCTTTTAGGGGCTACACCTTC. Encoded protein: CASSLAAMGPFRGYTF.

This rearrangement joins TRBV5-1 to TRBJ2-7; 8 bases fit TRBD1. The J segment lost 4 bases and the V segment lost 0 bases, leaving 3 bases of the junction unmatched. The CDR3 is 14 residues long. The germline gives CDR1 SGHRS, CDR2 YFSETQ. The CDR3, as DNA: TGCGCCAGCAGCTTGGATACAGGGGGGTACGAGCAGTACTTC. It yields the protein CASSLDTGGYEQYF.

V usage is TRBV2 and J usage is TRBJ2-3, with D maybe TRBD1 (6 bases). Trimming stripped 5 bases from V and 2 bases from J, with 14 bases between. The CDR3 runs 15 residues. CDR1 is SNHLY and CDR2 is FYNNEI in the germline V gene. The CDR3 region is CASSLDSMFTDTQYF. The CDR3 region has the DNA TGTGCCAGCAGTTTGGACAGCATGTTCACAGATACGCAGTATTTT.

V and J are TRBV12-2 and TRBJ2-3; the tabulated D call, TRBD2, remains unverified against the DNA. TRBV12-2 is a listed pseudogene. The CDR3 is made up of 12 amino acids. As DNA, the CDR3 is TGTGCAAGCGGGGGTTTCACAGATACGCAGTATTTT. This sequence encodes CASGGFTDTQYF.

The chain combines TRBV18 with TRBJ2-3; 7 bases agree with TRBD1. J lost 3 bases, V lost 3 bases, and 9 bases had no gene match. Germline CDR1 and CDR2: KGHSH and LQKENI. CDR3 length: 16 residues. The CDR3 loop is CASSPSTGFKTDTQYF. The CDR3 DNA is TGTGCCAGCTCACCCTCGACAGGGTTTAAGACAGATACGCAGTATTTT.

The chain links TRBV7-2 to TRBJ2-5; 11 nucleotides agree with TRBD2. Trimming removed 1 base from V and 5 bases from J; junction bases left unmatched: 6. Germline V gene sequence: CDR1 SGHTA, CDR2 FQGNSA. The CDR3 runs 16 residues. The CDR3 here is CASSLVSGGAWETQYF. The CDR3 DNA is TGTGCCAGCAGCTTAGTTAGCGGGGGGGCCTGGGAGACCCAGTACTTC.

This clone was detected once. The chain links TRBV5-8 to TRBJ1-6; no definite D call. Trimming removed 4 bases at V and 8 bases at J, with 16 bases between. Germline-derived CDR1 and CDR2 are SGHTS and YDEGEE. This CDR3 is 15 amino acids long. DNA of the CDR3: TGTGCCAGCAGCCCGGGAGTCCGGGAAGATTCACCCCTCCACTTT. It translates to CASSPGVREDSPLHF. Using reference TRBV5-8 and TRBJ1-6 for the parts outside the CDR3, the full variable domain is EAGVTQSPTHLIKTRGQQATLRCSPISGHTSVYWYQQALGLGLQFLLWYDEGEERNRGNFPPRFSGRQFPNYSSELNVNALELEDSALYLCASSPGVREDSPLHFGNGTRLTVT.

The V and J genes are TRBV6-5 and TRBJ2-3, with a possible D match to TRBD1 (6 bases). The length of the CDR3 is 12 residues. V was pared by 9 bases and J by 4 bases, with 11 bases between. CDR1 and CDR2 from the germline V gene are MNHEY and SVGAGI. This CDR3 reads CASKGGADTQYF. In DNA form, the CDR3 reads TGTGCCAGTAAAGGGGGAGCAGATACGCAGTATTTT.

The chain couples TRBV4-2 to TRBJ2-5; 11 bases fit TRBD1. The germline gives CDR1 LGHNA, CDR2 YNFKEQ. The CDR3 is made up of 15 amino acids. The ends lost 5 bases at V and 4 bases at J; junction bases unmatched: 6. DNA of the CDR3: TGTGCCAGCAGCGCAGGACAGGGGGCTGGAGAGACCCAGTACTTC. Its protein product is CASSAGQGAGETQYF.

The genes are TRBV29-1 and TRBJ1-1, with 8 bases matching TRBD1. The CDR3 is made up of 13 amino acids. CDR1 is SQVTM and CDR2 is ANQGSEA in the germline V gene. V shed 6 bases, J shed 5 bases, and the junction held 8 bases outside the gene matches. The DNA for the CDR3 is TGCAGCGTCTACAGGGGGAGGGGTACTGAAGCTTTCTTT. Translating gives CSVYRGRGTEAFF.

This clone was recorded a few times. The genes are TRBV29-1 and TRBJ2-1, with 14 bases fitting TRBD2. The CDR3 consists of 14 residues. Germline-derived CDR1 and CDR2 are SQVTM and ANQGSEA. J lost 4 bases, V lost 6 bases, and 2 bases had no gene match. The chain's CDR3 is CSVGLAGEYNEQFF. The CDR3 bases are TGCAGCGTGGGACTAGCGGGGGAGTACAATGAGCAGTTCTTC.

The chain recombines TRBV28 with TRBJ2-1; possible D gene TRBD2, 5 bases. The CDR3 runs 15 residues. V lost 0 bases and J 10 bases, leaving 16 bases between the germline ends. Looked up from germline, CDR1 is MDHEN and CDR2 is SYDVKM. CDR3 amino acids: CASSLWGGPGGEQFF. CDR3 coding DNA: TGTGCCAGCAGTTTATGGGGTGGTCCTGGCGGGGAGCAGTTCTTC.

V usage is TRBV27 and J usage is TRBJ1-2; D gene uncertain. The V gene lost 4 bases and the J gene lost 0 bases, with 15 bases spanning the gap. Germline-derived CDR1 and CDR2 are MNHEY and SMNVEV (reference sequence). The CDR3 covers 16 residues. This CDR3 reads CASSSTVWLANYGYTF. As DNA, the CDR3 is TGTGCCAGCAGTTCAACCGTTTGGCTAGCTAACTATGGCTACACCTTC.

The chain joins TRBV5-1 to TRBJ2-5, with D perhaps TRBD2 (6 bases). Per the germline V gene, CDR1 is SGHRS and CDR2 is YFSETQ. The CDR3 spans 15 residues. Trimming left V 3 bases short and J 3 bases short, with 15 bases between. The CDR3 coding sequence is TGCGCCAGCAGCTCGACTAGTAGTGCCAAAGAGACCCAGTACTTC. Translated: CASSSTSSAKETQYF.

The genes are TRBV5-4 and TRBJ2-7; 9 positions agree with TRBD2. The germline CDR1 and CDR2 sequences are SGHNT and YYREEE (reference sequence). J gave up 2 bases and V 4 bases, and 10 bases lay outside the gene matches. The CDR3 is 16 residues long. For the CDR3, the DNA is TGTGCCAGCAGCCCCGGGACTAGCTATCGAGCCTACGAGCAGTACTTC. This encodes CASSPGTSYRAYEQYF.

The V and J genes are TRBV7-2 and TRBJ2-5, with TRBD2 matching over 9 bases. The CDR3 is 16 residues long. The ends lost 1 base at V and 4 bases at J; junction bases unmatched: 7. CDR1 is SGHTA and CDR2 is FQGNSA in the germline V gene. This CDR3 is CASSLVVRGGRETQYF. Written as DNA, the CDR3 is TGTGCCAGCAGCTTAGTGGTGCGGGGGGGCCGAGAGACCCAGTACTTC. The full variable domain, completed using reference TRBV7-2 and TRBJ2-5, is GAGVSQSPSNKVTEKGKDVELRCDPISGHTALYWYRQSLGQGLEFLIYFQGNSAPDKSGLPSDRFSAERTGGSVSTLTIQRTQQEDSAVYLCASSLVVRGGRETQYFGPGTRLLVL.

The chain couples TRBV27 to TRBJ2-7; 8 bases agree with TRBD1. The CDR3 spans 13 residues. V lost 8 bases, J lost 1 base, and 4 bases stayed unmatched. Germline CDR1 and CDR2: MNHEY and SMNVEV (reference sequence). CDR3 sequence reads: CASSTGASYEQYF. In DNA form, the CDR3 reads TGTGCCAGCTCGACAGGGGCGTCCTACGAGCAGTACTTC.